This passage covers 4 T cell receptor beta chains from one sample sequenced in a study of blood T cell repertoires in COVID-19. Sequenced by immunoSEQ multiplex PCR; TCRdb stores in-frame clones only, minus some. Among hundreds of thousands of clones listed, roughly 92% were seen once. Sequencing used peripheral blood. These receptor sequences come from a man aged 55 to 70 with COVID-19, enrolled during active disease.

This rearrangement joins TRBV14 to TRBJ2-5, with D maybe TRBD1 (5 bases). The CDR3 loop spans 13 amino acids. Germline loops: CDR1 SGHDN, CDR2 FVKESK. The V end was cut by 8 bases, the J end by 5 bases, with 15 bases between. The CDR3 spells CASRKGVSETQYF. The CDR3 DNA sequence: TGTGCCAGCCGGAAAGGGGTGTCCGAGACCCAGTACTTC.

The V gene is TRBV4-1, the J gene TRBJ2-1, with 8 bases identical to TRBD2. This CDR3 is built from 16 residues. The V gene's germline CDR1 is MGHRA and CDR2 YSYEKL. V gave up 2 bases and J gave up 5 bases; unmatched junction bases: 8. The CDR3 region has the DNA TGCGCCAGCAGCCAATTCAGCGGGAGTGGGCACAATGAGCAGTTCTTC. This translates into CASSQFSGSGHNEQFF.

V is TRBV18 and J is TRBJ2-7; possible D gene TRBD2, 5 bases. The germline V and J ends were trimmed by 6 bases and 5 bases, with 17 bases remaining between them. The CDR3 consists of 14 residues. CDR1 is KGHSH and CDR2 is LQKENI in the germline V gene. CDR3 amino acids: CASSSDANRHEQYF. Written as DNA, the CDR3 is TGTGCCAGCTCTAGCGACGCCAACCGCCACGAGCAGTACTTC.

The chain joins TRBV9 to TRBJ2-4; 12 bases map to TRBD2. The trim removed 0 bases at V and 5 bases at J, leaving 3 bases unmatched. CDR1 is SGDLS, CDR2 YYNGEE, per germline. This CDR3 spans 16 amino acids. In nucleotides, the CDR3 is TGTGCCAGCAGCGTAGCACTAGCGGGAGGCGAAAACATTCAGTACTTC. This encodes CASSVALAGGENIQYF.